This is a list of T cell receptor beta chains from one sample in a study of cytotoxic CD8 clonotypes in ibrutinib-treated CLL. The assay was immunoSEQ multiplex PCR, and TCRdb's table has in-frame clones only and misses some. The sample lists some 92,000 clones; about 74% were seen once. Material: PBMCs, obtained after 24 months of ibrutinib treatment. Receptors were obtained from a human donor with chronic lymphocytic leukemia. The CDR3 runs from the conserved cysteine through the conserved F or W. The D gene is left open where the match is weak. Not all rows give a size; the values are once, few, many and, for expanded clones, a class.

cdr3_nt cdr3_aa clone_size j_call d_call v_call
TGCAGCGTTGCGTCGGGTAGCGGCTATGGCTACACCTTC CSVASGSGYGYTF NA TRBJ1-2 NA TRBV29-1
TGTGCCAGCATCCAAGGGGGATCCAATCAGCCCCAGCATTTT CASIQGGSNQPQHF many TRBJ1-5 NA TRBV28
TGTGCCTGGAGTGTACTGGCCCGCGAGCAGTTCTTC CAWSVLAREQFF NA TRBJ2-1 NA TRBV30
TGTGCCAGTAGTATACCCCAGCAGCGCGCCCAGCAGTTCTTC CASSIPQQRAQQFF NA TRBJ2-1 NA TRBV19
TGCGCCAGCAGCCAATGGACAGGGGAGCAAAGAAACACCATATATTTT CASSQWTGEQRNTIYF NA TRBJ1-3 TRBD1 TRBV4-1
TGTGCCAGTATGCCCTTAGGGAAAGAGACCCAGTACTTC CASMPLGKETQYF NA TRBJ2-5 NA TRBV19
TGCAGCGCCATAACCGCAGGGGATGGCTACACCTTC CSAITAGDGYTF NA TRBJ1-2 NA TRBV29-1
TGCAGCGTATCTGGGGGACTGTCATATGGCTACACCTTC CSVSGGLSYGYTF NA TRBJ1-2 NA TRBV29-1
TGCGCCAGCAGTGGCCCGGGACAACGAACCGGGGAGCTGTTTTTT CASSGPGQRTGELFF NA TRBJ2-2 NA TRBV4-1
TGTGCCAGCAGAAAATTCTTCTCCGGGACAGTAGATGAGCAGTTCTTC CASRKFFSGTVDEQFF NA TRBJ2-1 TRBD1 TRBV2
TGCAGTGCTGCCCGAGTCACTGAAGCTTTCTTT CSAARVTEAFF NA TRBJ1-1 NA TRBV20-1
TGTGCCAGCAGCCAGACGGACGGTGAAAAACTGTTTTTT CASSQTDGEKLFF once TRBJ1-4 NA TRBV16
TGTGCCAGCAGCGTGGCAGGGGGTGCAGAGACCCAGTACTTC CASSVAGGAETQYF NA TRBJ2-5 TRBD1 TRBV9
TGTGCCAGTAGCCCCAGGGTTGGTGGCTACACCTTC CASSPRVGGYTF NA TRBJ1-2 NA TRBV19
TGTGCCAGCAGCTTCGGGACAGCTAATCTAATCTCTCGGGAGCAGTACTTC CASSFGTANLISREQYF NA TRBJ2-7 TRBD1 TRBV7-2
TGTGCCAGCAGCTTAACTAGGACAGGGGCAGATACGCAGTATTTT CASSLTRTGADTQYF NA TRBJ2-3 TRBD1 TRBV7-3
TGTGCCAGCAGTGCCCCTTACAGGGGCCACGAGCAGTACTTC CASSAPYRGHEQYF NA TRBJ2-7 TRBD1 TRBV6-4
TGTGCCAGCAGTGAAAACGGACTTTACACAGATACGCAGTATTTT CASSENGLYTDTQYF NA TRBJ2-3 NA TRBV2
TGTGCCACCAGCAGAGTCGGAGTGGAGGGCGGGGAGCTGTTTTTT CATSRVGVEGGELFF NA TRBJ2-2 NA TRBV15
TGTGCCACCAGCATCGCCCAGGGGGCTAACTATGGCTACACCTTC CATSIAQGANYGYTF NA TRBJ1-2 TRBD1 TRBV15
TGTGCCAGCCTCCGAGGCACGGGACAGAGGACTTCGCAGCAGTACTTC CASLRGTGQRTSQQYF NA TRBJ2-5 TRBD1 TRBV28
TGTGCCAGCAGTCCGACAGGGGGGAGGGAACTGTTTTTT CASSPTGGRELFF NA TRBJ1-4 TRBD1 TRBV28
TGTGCCTGGAGCACGATGGGGGGGGGCTCCTCTAGCACAGATACGCAGTATTTT CAWSTMGGGSSSTDTQYF NA TRBJ2-3 NA TRBV30
TGTGCCAGCAGTGTCCCTAGGGCAGGGGGTACCAACTATGGCTACACCTTC CASSVPRAGGTNYGYTF few TRBJ1-2 TRBD1 TRBV6-1
TGTGCCTGGAATCCCGGGACCCTCCTACAGCCCCAGCATTTT CAWNPGTLLQPQHF NA TRBJ1-5 NA TRBV30
TGTGCCAGCAGTTTACAAGCAGGAAACACCATATATTTT CASSLQAGNTIYF NA TRBJ1-3 NA TRBV27
TGTGCTAGTGGTTTGGGAAGATTGGGGGCGCACGGTGGCTACACCTTC CASGLGRLGAHGGYTF NA TRBJ1-2 NA TRBV12-5
TGTGCCAGCAGTAACGCACAGGTGGTCTATGGCTACACCTTC CASSNAQVVYGYTF NA TRBJ1-2 NA TRBV28
TGTGCCAGCAGTTGGACAGGGGCTGGGGCCAACGTCCTGACTTTC CASSWTGAGANVLTF NA TRBJ2-6 TRBD1 TRBV27
TGTGCCAGTAGTGCCGGACAGTTAGCCAAAAACATTCAGTACTTC CASSAGQLAKNIQYF NA TRBJ2-4 NA TRBV19
TGTGCCAGCTCACTCGGGCCAACCGGGGAGCTGTTTTTT CASSLGPTGELFF NA TRBJ2-2 NA TRBV18
TGTGCCAGCAGGGCAGGGGGCGGCGACACTGAAGCTTTCTTT CASRAGGGDTEAFF NA TRBJ1-1 TRBD1 TRBV7-2
TGTGCCAGCAGCGTCACACCCGGACCGGACAGAGCGAACACCGGGGAGCTGTTTTTT CASSVTPGPDRANTGELFF few TRBJ2-2 NA TRBV9
TGTGCCAGCAGCGTAGCGGGACAGGTCCAGCATGGCTACACCTTC CASSVAGQVQHGYTF many TRBJ1-2 TRBD1 TRBV9
TGTGCTAGTGGTTTGATGAACACTGAAGCTTTCTTT CASGLMNTEAFF NA TRBJ1-1 NA TRBV12-5
TGTGCCAGCAGCATGGATGGGGCCGGGGAGCTGTTTTTT CASSMDGAGELFF NA TRBJ2-2 NA TRBV7-9
TGCGCCAGCGGCCGGGACAGGGAAGGTGGGGAGCTGTTTTTT CASGRDREGGELFF NA TRBJ2-2 TRBD1 TRBV5-1
TGTGCCAGCGGAACAGGGACCTATGGCTACACCTTC CASGTGTYGYTF NA TRBJ1-2 NA TRBV28
TGCGCCAGCAGCGTTAGCGGGGACACCATATATTTT CASSVSGDTIYF NA TRBJ1-3 NA TRBV5-1
TGTGCCAGCAGCCAAGCTAGGGACACCGGGGAGCTGTTTTTT CASSQARDTGELFF NA TRBJ2-2 NA TRBV4-2
TGTGCCTGGAACGGGGCAGGGGGCACTGAAGCTTTCTTT CAWNGAGGTEAFF NA TRBJ1-1 TRBD1 TRBV30
TGCGCCAGCAGCCATCGATGGGATGGAAATGAGCAGTTCTTC CASSHRWDGNEQFF NA TRBJ2-1 NA TRBV4-1
TGTGCCAGCAAGAACCCCAGTTCTGGGGCCAACGTCCTGACTTTC CASKNPSSGANVLTF NA TRBJ2-6 NA TRBV27
TGTGCCATCAGTGCGGCAGTGTCGGGCTACACCTTC CAISAAVSGYTF many TRBJ1-2 NA TRBV10-3
TGTGCCAGTAGTAGAGGGGCGTCTGGAAACACCATATATTTT CASSRGASGNTIYF NA TRBJ1-3 NA TRBV19
TGTGCCAGCAGCTTTGGACTGAGCTCCTACAATGAGCAGTTCTTC CASSFGLSSYNEQFF NA TRBJ2-1 NA TRBV11-2